These 27 T cell receptor beta chains came from one sample sequenced in a study of preoperative IRX-2 immunotherapy in early breast cancer. As to treatment: preoperative locoregional IRX-2 cytokine immunotherapy. Profiled with immunoSEQ multiplex PCR; TCRdb holds only in-frame clones, not every one. Among more than 35,000 clones, 60% to 85% were seen once, and the ten largest hold more than 0.9%. Sequenced here: tumor tissue, sampled after IRX-2 immunotherapy. The receptors derive from a human donor with breast cancer.

This chain connects TRBV4-1 to TRBJ1-1; D is perhaps TRBD1 (6 bases). Germline V lookup: CDR1 MGHRA, CDR2 YSYEKL. There are 12 residues in the CDR3. V lost 4 bases and J lost 8, with 11 bases in between. The CDR3 protein is CASSRRGGEAFF. CDR3 nucleotide sequence: TGCGCCAGCAGCCGACGAGGGGGGGAAGCTTTCTTT.

In the case of this clone: Relative to the germline gene, one junction end is altered; a read error may explain this. This chain joins TRBV7-6 and TRBJ2-7; D uncertain. This CDR3 comprises 14 residues. CDR1 is SGHVS and CDR2 is FNYEAQ in the germline V gene. CDR3 sequence reads: CASSLVQFSSEQYF. The CDR3 DNA is TGTGCCAGCAGCTTAGTCCAGTTTTCCTCCGAGCAGTACTTC. The variable domain in full, completed from reference TRBV7-6 and TRBJ2-7, reads GAGVSQSPRYKVTKRGQDVALRCDPISGHVSLYWYRQALGQGPEFLTYFNYEAQQDKSGLPNDRFSAERPEGSISTLTIQRTEQRDSAMYRCASSLVQFSSEQYFGPGTRLTVT.

The V and J genes are TRBV11-3 and TRBJ2-3, with 10 bases fitting TRBD2. In germline, CDR1 is SGHNT, CDR2 YENEEA. The CDR3 has 18 amino acids. With V trimmed by 0 bases and J by 7 bases, 13 bases remained unmatched. The CDR3 coding sequence is TGTGCCAGCAGCTTAGAAGCGGGAGGGCCTTTAGGTCGGAATACGCAGTATTTT. This sequence encodes CASSLEAGGPLGRNTQYF. The variable domain in full, completed from reference TRBV11-3 and TRBJ2-3, reads EAGVVQSPRYKIIEKKQPVAFWCNPISGHNTLYWYLQNLGQGPELLIRYENEEAVDDSQLPKDRFSAERLKGVDSTLKIQPAELGDSAVYLCASSLEAGGPLGRNTQYFGPGTRLTVL.

This rearrangement joins TRBV5-1 to TRBJ2-3; 9 bases fit TRBD2. Trimming took 4 bases from V and 0 from J; bases not matched to a gene: 6. The CDR3 is 16 residues long. Germline V CDR1 and CDR2: SGHRS, YFSETQ. The CDR3 nucleotides are TGCGCCAGCAGCCAAAGACTAGCGGCTAGCACAGATACGCAGTATTTT. It translates to CASSQRLAASTDTQYF.

The rearrangement uses TRBV6-8 and TRBJ2-2, with 7 bases aligning to TRBD2. Trimming removed 7 bases from V and 5 bases from J; junction bases left unmatched: 19. The CDR3 runs to 18 residues. Germline CDR1 MNHGY, CDR2 SAAAGT. In DNA form, the CDR3 reads TGTGCCAGCACAGCCGGGGCGGGGGAGCCCGTTTTGACCGGGGAGCTGTTTTTT. It translates to CASTAGAGEPVLTGELFF.

The gene calls are TRBV6-4 and TRBJ2-2; D may correspond to TRBD1 or TRBD2 (5 bases each). The germline gives CDR1 MRHNA, CDR2 SNTAGT. With 3 bases removed from V and 4 bases from J, the gap between germline ends came to 15 bases. This CDR3 contains 16 residues. DNA for the CDR3: TGTGCCAGCAGTGAAGGAGTCCCCGGGGCCACCGGGGAGCTGTTTTTT. Protein product: CASSEGVPGATGELFF.

The chain has TRBV12-2 and TRBJ2-1; the table names TRBD2, a call not compared with the DNA. TRBV12-2 is shown as a pseudogene. This CDR3 spans 16 amino acids. As DNA, the CDR3 is TGTGCAAGTCGCTCCTTTTCTAAGAGCTCCTACAATGAGCAGTTCTTC. Protein: CASRSFSKSSYNEQFF.

The genes are TRBV19 and TRBJ2-1, with 8 nucleotides matching TRBD2. In germline, CDR1 is LNHDA, CDR2 SQIVND (reference sequence). The CDR3 contains 16 residues. Trimming at V came to 4 bases and at J to 2 bases, leaving 7 bases not matched to a gene. The CDR3 sequence: CASSKAGAVAYNEQFF. The CDR3 DNA follows: TGTGCCAGTAGTAAAGCGGGGGCTGTGGCCTACAATGAGCAGTTCTTC.

The chain is built from TRBV19 and TRBJ2-2; no reliable D call. This CDR3 is 13 amino acids long. The V end lost 3 bases, the J end lost 3 bases, and 5 bases lay between the germline ends. Germline V gene data show CDR1 as LNHDA and CDR2 as SQIVND (reference sequence). CDR3: CASSIEDTGELFF. The CDR3, as DNA: TGTGCCAGTAGTATTGAGGACACCGGGGAGCTGTTTTTT. Looking up the rest from reference TRBV19 and TRBJ2-2 gives the full variable domain: DGGITQSPKYLFRKEGQNVTLSCEQNLNHDAMYWYRQDPGQGLRLIYYSQIVNDFQKGDIAEGYSVSREKKESFPLTVTSAQKNPTAFYLCASSIEDTGELFFGEGSRLTVL.

In regard to this clone: The junction shows a germline mismatch at one end, possibly a read error. V gene TRBV11-3 combines with J gene TRBJ2-2, with D perhaps being TRBD1 or TRBD2 (6 bases each). Germline V lookup: CDR1 SGHNT, CDR2 YENEEA. The CDR3 loop spans 15 amino acids. CDR3 nucleotide sequence: TGTGCCAGCAGCTTAGGCAGGGGCGGGATCGGGGAGTTGTTTTTT. As protein: CASSLGRGGIGELFF.

This sequence joins TRBV30 and TRBJ2-5; no clear D gene. Trimming took off 5 bases at V and 7 bases at J, with 11 bases between the two ends. The germline V gene has CDR1 GTSNPN and CDR2 SVGIG (reference sequence). There are 11 residues in the CDR3. The CDR3: CAWGNLRTQYF. CDR3 DNA: TGTGCCTGGGGGAATCTGAGGACCCAGTACTTC.

V and J are TRBV28 and TRBJ1-2; D is unclear. CDR1 and CDR2 (germline): MDHEN, SYDVKM. V shed 8 bases and J shed 5 bases, with 12 bases lying between them. The CDR3 contains 12 residues. The CDR3 is CASGFERYGYTF. Here the CDR3 DNA reads TGTGCCAGCGGATTTGAGCGGTATGGCTACACCTTC.

The chain employs TRBV19 and TRBJ1-2; a weak D match, TRBD1 (5 bases). CDR3 size: 12 residues. Germline V gene sequence: CDR1 LNHDA, CDR2 SQIVND (reference sequence). Deletions cut 10 bases from V and 0 bases from J, with 9 bases between. The CDR3 nucleotides read TGTGCCATCAGGGTCCCTAACTATGGCTACACCTTC. Translating gives CAIRVPNYGYTF.

Only one count was recorded for this clone. The rearrangement links TRBV19 to TRBJ2-1, with TRBD2 matching over 8 bases. Germline V gene lookup returns CDR1 LNHDA and CDR2 SQIVND (reference sequence). This CDR3 region has 14 residues. With 8 bases clipped from V and 3 bases from J, the junction kept 6 bases outside the gene matches. CDR3 loop: CASGSGSVYNEQFF. As DNA, the CDR3 is TGTGCCAGTGGGAGCGGGAGTGTCTACAATGAGCAGTTCTTC.

This rearrangement joins TRBV18 to TRBJ1-6, with D possibly TRBD1 on 5 matching bases. The CDR3 totals 15 residues. Germline loops: CDR1 KGHSH, CDR2 LQKENI. Deletions cut 2 bases from V and 6 bases from J, with 11 bases between. The CDR3 coding sequence is TGTGCCAGCTCACCAACGGGACGGATTAATTCACCCCTCCACTTT. Translation gives CASSPTGRINSPLHF.

This chain joins TRBV18 and TRBJ2-7, with 8 nucleotides matching TRBD1. With 0 bases clipped from V and 4 bases from J, the junction kept 2 bases outside the gene matches. CDR1 is KGHSH and CDR2 is LQKENI in the germline V gene. The length of the CDR3 is 14 residues. The CDR3 bases are TGTGCCAGCTCACCACCGGGACAGGCATACGAGCAGTACTTC. Protein product: CASSPPGQAYEQYF.

V usage is TRBV7-7 and J usage is TRBJ1-2; 10 bases are a match to TRBD1. The CDR3 extends over 16 amino acids. The germline V gene has CDR1 SSHAT and CDR2 FNYEAQ (reference sequence). The V gene end was trimmed by 4 bases and the J gene end by 4 bases; junction bases not matched to a gene: 9. The CDR3 bases are TGTGCCAGCAGCTACCGGGACAGGGGTGTAGGCTATGGCTACACCTTC. It yields the protein CASSYRDRGVGYGYTF.

CDR3 DNA: TGCGCCAGCAGCTTGGTTCGGACACTAAACACCGGGGAGCTGTTTTTT. The encoded protein is CASSLVRTLNTGELFF. The rearrangement uses TRBV5-1 and TRBJ2-2; possible D gene TRBD1, 5 bases. Germline V gene data show CDR1 as SGHRS and CDR2 as YFSETQ. V shed 0 bases and J shed 2 bases, with 11 bases lying between them. The CDR3 has 16 residues.

This chain uses TRBV11-3 with TRBJ1-6, with no clear D. Trimming removed 0 bases at V and 6 bases at J, with 9 bases between. This CDR3 is built from 15 residues. The germline V gene has CDR1 SGHNT and CDR2 YENEEA. CDR3 nucleotide sequence: TGTGCCAGCAGCTTAGAGGGTTACGGTAATTCACCCCTCCACTTT. Protein: CASSLEGYGNSPLHF.

This clone was observed a handful of times. The genes are TRBV11-3 and TRBJ2-5, with 10 bases identical to TRBD1. The trim removed 5 bases at V and 3 bases at J, leaving 6 bases unmatched. The CDR3 loop spans 15 amino acids. Germline V gene lookup returns CDR1 SGHNT and CDR2 YENEEA. Here the CDR3 reads CASSPRGTGEETQYF. The CDR3, as DNA: TGTGCCAGCAGCCCCAGAGGGACAGGGGAAGAGACCCAGTACTTC.

V gene TRBV6-8 combines with J gene TRBJ1-1; 7 bases line up with TRBD1. Germline V CDR1 and CDR2: MNHGY, SAAAGT. V trimming: 7 bases; J trimming: 4 bases; junction bases outside the gene matches: 6. The length of the CDR3 is 13 residues. The CDR3 DNA reads as TGTGCCAGCACCCAGGGGGGTGGCACTGAAGCTTTCTTT. Its protein product is CASTQGGGTEAFF.

This clone was detected only a few times. The V call is TRBV6-8, the J call TRBJ2-2; TRBD2 matches at 9 bases. CDR1 is MNHGY, CDR2 SAAAGT, per germline. The CDR3 is made up of 17 amino acids. The junction had 10 bases not matched to a gene; V was cut back by 5 bases and J by 3 bases. The CDR3 coding sequence is TGTGCCAGCAGTCCCCGGTGGCGGGGGGGGGACACCGGGGAGCTGTTTTTT. This codes for CASSPRWRGGDTGELFF.

The chain links TRBV19 to TRBJ1-1; 8 bases match TRBD1. The CDR3 consists of 13 residues. Trimming at V came to 5 bases and at J to 5 bases, leaving 4 bases not matched to a gene. Germline CDR1 is LNHDA and CDR2 is SQIVND (reference sequence). CDR3 in amino acids: CASSSYRGTEAFF. The CDR3 DNA reads as TGTGCCAGTAGTTCGTACAGGGGGACTGAAGCTTTCTTT.

In this sample, this clone turned up once. V gene TRBV28 combines with J gene TRBJ2-6; TRBD1 agrees at 7 bases. Germline values: CDR1 MDHEN, CDR2 SYDVKM. The CDR3 extends over 17 amino acids. V shed 5 bases, J shed 0 bases, and the junction held 7 bases outside the gene matches. In nucleotides, the CDR3 is TGTGCCAGCAGTCTACGACAGGGTCGCTCTGGGGCCAACGTCCTGACTTTC. Encoded protein: CASSLRQGRSGANVLTF.

V and J are TRBV14 and TRBJ2-6; D unresolved. Trimming removed 0 bases at V and 0 bases at J, with 12 bases between. This CDR3 has 18 residues. Germline V gene data show CDR1 as SGHDN and CDR2 as FVKESK. CDR3 nucleotide sequence: TGTGCCAGCAGCCAAGAAGCGTCCTCGGACTCTGGGGCCAACGTCCTGACTTTC. Its translation: CASSQEASSDSGANVLTF.

V usage is TRBV10-2 and J usage is TRBJ1-1; 9 nucleotides line up with TRBD1. Trimming removed 2 bases from V and 6 bases from J; junction bases left unmatched: 4. Germline V CDR1 and CDR2: WSHSY, SAAADI. The CDR3 totals 14 residues. CDR3 region: CASSETTGGSEAFF. The CDR3 DNA sequence: TGCGCCAGCAGTGAGACAACAGGGGGCTCTGAAGCTTTCTTT.

The chain recombines TRBV5-1 with TRBJ1-6; 9 positions agree with TRBD1. The germline V gene encodes CDR1 SGHRS and CDR2 YFSETQ. V shed 4 bases, J shed 8 bases, and the junction held 13 bases outside the gene matches. The CDR3 runs 17 residues. CDR3 bases: TGCGCCAGCAGCGCGGGGGTACAGGGGGCCGGGTATTCACCCCTCCACTTT. Translation: CASSAGVQGAGYSPLHF.